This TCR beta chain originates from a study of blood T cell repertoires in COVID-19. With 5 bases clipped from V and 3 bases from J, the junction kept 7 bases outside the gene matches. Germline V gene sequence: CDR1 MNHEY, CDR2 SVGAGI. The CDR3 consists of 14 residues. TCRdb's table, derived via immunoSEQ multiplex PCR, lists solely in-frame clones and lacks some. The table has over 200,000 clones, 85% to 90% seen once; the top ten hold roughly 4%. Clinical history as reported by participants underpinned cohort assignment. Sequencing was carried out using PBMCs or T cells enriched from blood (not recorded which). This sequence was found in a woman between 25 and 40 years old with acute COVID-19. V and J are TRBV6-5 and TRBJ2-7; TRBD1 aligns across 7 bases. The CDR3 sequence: CASSPGTDSYEQYF. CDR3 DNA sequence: TGTGCCAGCAGTCCCGGGACAGATAGCTACGAGCAGTACTTC.